Listed here are 28 T cell receptor beta chains from one sample, sequenced in a study of T cells in localized non-small cell lung cancer (dated by TCRdb to about 2020). Receptors were amplified or captured by the immunoSEQ multiplex PCR assay. Held by TCRdb, this immuneACCESS table contains in-frame sequences only and omits some clones. Under half of the omission traces to an unresolved V gene where checked; the cause of the rest is unknown. This sample gives 3,000 to 4,500 clones in total; 15% to 25% of them show up just once. The leading ten clones occupy about 5.5% of the sample. The sequenced sample was lung tumor tissue, obtained before any cancer treatment. The receptors shown here come from a female donor over 55 with stage II lung adenocarcinoma.

This chain connects TRBV18 to TRBJ2-2; D is possibly TRBD1 or TRBD2 (6 bases each). V was shortened by 2 bases and J by 5 bases, with 15 bases between the two germline ends. Germline values: CDR1 KGHSH, CDR2 LQKENI. CDR3 length: 16 amino acids. This CDR3 reads CASSPTGGGGTGELFF. The CDR3 region has the DNA TGTGCCAGCTCACCAACTGGAGGAGGGGGGACCGGGGAGCTGTTTTTT. Looking up the rest from reference TRBV18 and TRBJ2-2 gives the full variable domain: NAGVMQNPRHLVRRRGQEARLRCSPMKGHSHVYWYRQLPEEGLKFMVYLQKENIIDESGMPKERFSAEFPKEGPSILRIQQVVRGDSAAYFCASSPTGGGGTGELFFGEGSRLTVL.

The rearrangement uses TRBV25-1 and TRBJ2-5; D remains ambiguous. CDR3 length equals 12 residues. The ends were cut back, 4 bases at V and 5 bases at J, with 8 bases in the middle. CDR1 is MGHDK and CDR2 is SYGVNS in the germline V gene. This chain's CDR3 is CASSAIGETQYF. The CDR3, as DNA: TGTGCCAGCAGTGCGATTGGGGAGACCCAGTACTTC.

This clone was seen only a few times. V and J are TRBV6-8 and TRBJ1-5; a weak D match, TRBD1 (6 bases). This CDR3 region has 15 residues. V shed 7 bases and J shed 4 bases, with 17 bases lying between them. Germline V CDR1 and CDR2: MNHGY, SAAAGT. The DNA of the CDR3 is TGTGCCAGCATGGTACAGGGAGGGTGGAATCAGCCCCAGCATTTT. Translation: CASMVQGGWNQPQHF.

The rearrangement uses TRBV30 and TRBJ1-5; D not resolved. The CDR3 extends over 13 amino acids. The germline V and J ends were trimmed by 5 bases and 1 base, with 9 bases remaining between them. Germline lookup yields CDR1 GTSNPN and CDR2 SVGIG (reference sequence). CDR3 sequence (DNA): TGTGCCTGGGCGAGAGACAGCAATCAGCCCCAGCATTTT. Residues: CAWARDSNQPQHF.

This clone was seen only a few times. This chain links TRBV28 with TRBJ2-4, with D perhaps TRBD2 (6 bases). CDR1 and CDR2 from the germline V gene are MDHEN and SYDVKM. The CDR3 consists of 18 residues. The V and J ends lost 3 bases and 1 base respectively, with 19 bases between them. The CDR3 DNA is TGTGCCAGCAGTTTTGGCGGGATCGGGCCAGGGGCCAAAAACATTCAGTACTTC. The encoded protein is CASSFGGIGPGAKNIQYF.

The rearrangement links TRBV14 to TRBJ2-2; a weak D match, TRBD2 (6 bases). The CDR3 runs 15 residues. Deletions cut 4 bases from V and 4 bases from J, with 13 bases between. Per the germline V gene, CDR1 is SGHDN and CDR2 is FVKESK. CDR3 nucleotide sequence: TGTGCCAGCAGCCCTCAAGCGGGTCCCACCGGGGAGCTGTTTTTT. The encoded protein is CASSPQAGPTGELFF. Full variable domain (remainder filled in from reference TRBV14 and TRBJ2-2): EAGVTQFPSHSVIEKGQTVTLRCDPISGHDNLYWYRRVMGKEIKFLLHFVKESKQDESGMPNNRFLAERTGGTYSTLKVQPAELEDSGVYFCASSPQAGPTGELFFGEGSRLTVL.

The rearrangement uses TRBV9 and TRBJ2-1, with a weak D call TRBD1 (5 bases). This CDR3 comprises 13 residues. With 0 bases removed from V and 7 bases from J, the gap between germline ends came to 8 bases. From germline, CDR1 is SGDLS and CDR2 YYNGEE. CDR3 in DNA: TGTGCCAGCAGCGTAGCTGGGGCGAATGAGCAGTTCTTC. Residues: CASSVAGANEQFF.

The chain is built from TRBV6-8 and TRBJ1-5; 7 bases match TRBD1. This CDR3 has 17 amino acids. The J segment lost 4 bases and the V segment lost 0 bases, leaving 9 bases of the junction unmatched. Looked up from germline, CDR1 is MNHGY and CDR2 is SAAAGT. CDR3 sequence: CASSYSHGGQQNQPQHF. For the CDR3, the DNA is TGTGCCAGCAGTTACTCTCACGGGGGACAGCAAAATCAGCCCCAGCATTTT.

This clone was counted ten times or more. This chain joins TRBV11-3 and TRBJ2-3; perhaps TRBD2 as D (5 bases). This CDR3 is 15 amino acids long. Trimming pared 5 bases from V and 13 bases from J, leaving 25 bases between. CDR1 and CDR2 (germline): SGHNT, YENEEA. This chain's CDR3 is CASSPAGGLSFGEYF. The CDR3 DNA sequence: TGTGCCAGCAGCCCTGCCGGCGGACTGAGTTTTGGGGAGTATTTT.

The chain uses TRBV9 and TRBJ1-5; D remains ambiguous. CDR1 is SGDLS, CDR2 YYNGEE, per germline. This CDR3 is 13 amino acids long. V was shortened by 4 bases and J by 9 bases, with 14 bases between the two germline ends. CDR3 nucleotides: TGTGCCAGCAGCCGAGATGCAATTACGCCCCAGCATTTT. Its translation is CASSRDAITPQHF.

The genes are TRBV30 and TRBJ2-4; D unclear. V was pared by 4 bases and J by 0 bases, with 10 bases between. Germline V lookup: CDR1 GTSNPN, CDR2 SVGIG (reference sequence). This CDR3 contains 14 residues. This CDR3 reads CAWKKALAKNIQYF. In DNA form, the CDR3 reads TGTGCCTGGAAAAAGGCTTTAGCCAAAAACATTCAGTACTTC.

V gene TRBV19 combines with J gene TRBJ2-3; 7 bases map to TRBD2. CDR3 length: 15 residues. Per germline, CDR1 LNHDA and CDR2 SQIVND (reference sequence). V was clipped by 1 base and J by 4 bases; unmatched bases: 5. As DNA, the CDR3 is TGTGCCAGTAGTATAGGCGGGAGCTTGGCAGATACGCAGTATTTT. It codes for CASSIGGSLADTQYF.

The genes are TRBV29-1 and TRBJ2-2, with TRBD2 matching over 11 bases. Unmatched junction bases numbered 17, after V lost 6 bases and J lost 5 bases. This CDR3 contains 18 residues. Per germline, CDR1 SQVTM and CDR2 ANQGSEA. The CDR3 loop is CSVSEAIAGGPGTGELFF. The CDR3 nucleotides read TGCAGCGTCTCCGAGGCCATAGCGGGAGGGCCGGGGACCGGGGAGCTGTTTTTT.

This rearrangement joins TRBV19 to TRBJ2-7; D possibly corresponds to TRBD2 (5 bases). V was pared by 3 bases and J by 2 bases, with 8 bases between. The CDR3 covers 13 residues. Germline loops: CDR1 LNHDA, CDR2 SQIVND (reference sequence). The CDR3 is CASSIPGTYEQYF. CDR3 nucleotides: TGTGCCAGTAGTATCCCGGGGACCTACGAGCAGTACTTC.

This clone counts as medium-sized. The CDR3 reads CASSLTEANVLTF. The CDR3, as DNA: TGTGCCAGCTCACTGACAGAGGCCAACGTCCTGACTTTC. The J gene is TRBJ2-6, the V gene TRBV18; TRBD1 is a possible D gene (5 bases). V gave up 4 bases and J gave up 6 bases, with 7 bases separating them. Germline values: CDR1 KGHSH, CDR2 LQKENI. This CDR3 spans 13 amino acids.

This clone occurred a few times. The chain recombines TRBV18 with TRBJ1-3, with unresolved D. Trimming pared 3 bases from V and 0 bases from J, leaving 6 bases between. This CDR3 comprises 14 residues. CDR1 KGHSH and CDR2 LQKENI come from the germline V gene. CDR3 in DNA: TGTGCCAGCTCACCGTCACTCTCTGGAAACACCATATATTTT. Amino acids: CASSPSLSGNTIYF.

The chain joins TRBV28 to TRBJ1-5; D is ambiguous. This CDR3 contains 17 residues. CDR1 and CDR2 from the germline V gene are MDHEN and SYDVKM. V gave up 5 bases and J gave up 3 bases, with 20 bases separating them. The CDR3: CASSPRNIVAPNQPQHF. The DNA for the CDR3 is TGTGCCAGCAGTCCGAGGAATATAGTAGCCCCCAATCAGCCCCAGCATTTT.

This chain links TRBV15 with TRBJ1-1, with 8 bases lining up with TRBD1. Germline trimming cut 3 bases from V and 5 bases from J; bases unmatched to any gene: 8. The CDR3 extends over 15 amino acids. Looked up from germline, CDR1 is LNHNV and CDR2 is YYDKDF (reference sequence). The DNA of the CDR3 is TGTGCCACCAGCAGGGACAGGGTGCCCACTACTGAAGCTTTCTTT. It translates to CATSRDRVPTTEAFF.

This clone was counted only a few times. This chain connects TRBV28 to TRBJ2-6; 8 bases line up with TRBD1. Per germline, CDR1 MDHEN and CDR2 SYDVKM. The CDR3 totals 18 residues. The V and J ends lost 6 bases and 0 bases, in that order; junction bases with no gene match: 10. Here the CDR3 reads CASSHTGQVYSGANVLTF. The CDR3 DNA reads as TGTGCCAGCAGCCACACGGGACAGGTATACTCTGGGGCCAACGTCCTGACTTTC. The full variable domain, in which reference TRBV28 and TRBJ2-6 provide the parts outside the CDR3, is DVKVTQSSRYLVKRTGEKVFLECVQDMDHENMFWYRQDPGLGLRLIYFSYDVKMKEKGDIPEGYSVSREKKERFSLILESASTNQTSMYLCASSHTGQVYSGANVLTFGAGSRLTVL.

This clone is judged medium-sized (0.01 to 0.1%). The rearrangement uses TRBV9 and TRBJ2-1, with TRBD1 identical over 9 bases. This CDR3 contains 15 residues. V shed 5 bases and J 7 bases; nucleotides not matched to a gene: 10. Per the germline V gene, CDR1 is SGDLS and CDR2 is YYNGEE. The CDR3 nucleotides read TGTGCCAGCAGTGACAGGGGGAGTAATTTGAATGAGCAGTTCTTC. It yields the protein CASSDRGSNLNEQFF.

The rearrangement uses TRBV6-8 and TRBJ2-6; the match to TRBD1 covers 9 bases. The CDR3 is 18 residues long. Trimming cost V 6 bases and J 2 bases; bases outside gene matches: 11. CDR1 is MNHGY and CDR2 is SAAAGT in the germline V gene. The CDR3 nucleotides are TGTGCCAGCAGCGAGGGACAGGGATTAATTGCTGGGGCCAACGTCCTGACTTTC. Its protein is CASSEGQGLIAGANVLTF.

This chain's CDR3 is CASNTNWVNYTF. In nucleotides, the CDR3 is TGTGCCAGCAATACCAACTGGGTAAATTACACCTTC. The genes are TRBV6-8 and TRBJ1-2, with no clear D. Germline values: CDR1 MNHGY, CDR2 SAAAGT. V was cut by 7 bases and J by 11 bases, with 17 bases left in between. This CDR3 comprises 12 residues.

The gene calls are TRBV11-3 and TRBJ1-1; 8 bases fit TRBD1. Germline V gene data show CDR1 as SGHNT and CDR2 as YENEEA. CDR3 length equals 15 residues. The V gene end was trimmed by 3 bases and the J gene end by 10 bases; junction bases not matched to a gene: 13. CDR3 bases: TGTGCCAGCAGCTTTGCTTACGGACAGGGATATGCAGCTTTCTTT. Amino acids: CASSFAYGQGYAAFF.

This clone is labeled large (0.1 to 1%). The CDR3 loop reads CASSEATGNEKLFF. CDR3 in DNA: TGTGCCAGCAGTGAGGCGACAGGGAATGAAAAACTGTTTTTT. V is TRBV6-8 and J is TRBJ1-4; 7 positions agree with TRBD1. Germline V CDR1 and CDR2: MNHGY, SAAAGT. Trimming removed 5 bases from V and 5 bases from J; junction bases left unmatched: 5. CDR3 length equals 14 residues.

This clone is deemed medium-sized. The chain couples TRBV28 to TRBJ1-1; D call uncertain. Germline CDR1 MDHEN, CDR2 SYDVKM. The CDR3 sequence is 13 residues long. The germline V and J ends were trimmed by 4 bases and 0 bases, with 6 bases remaining between them. CDR3 sequence reads: CASSSDLNTEAFF. Here the CDR3 DNA reads TGTGCCAGCAGTTCTGATCTGAACACTGAAGCTTTCTTT.

This clone was observed a handful of times. This chain connects TRBV11-3 to TRBJ2-1; D unresolved. CDR3 size: 15 residues. Between the trimmed V and J ends, which lost 1 base and 5 bases, there was a span of 12 bases. Germline V lookup: CDR1 SGHNT, CDR2 YENEEA. For the CDR3, the DNA is TGTGCCAGCAGCTTAGGCCCGTTCCGCGACAATGAGCAGTTCTTC. As protein: CASSLGPFRDNEQFF.

The sample holds a few counts of this clone. The chain couples TRBV1 to TRBJ2-3; the D call in the table, TRBD2, was not verified against the DNA. TRBV1 is a known pseudogene. The CDR3 is 14 amino acids. CDR3 region: CASSQERRLDTQYF. Here the CDR3 DNA reads TGCGCCAGCAGCCAAGAGCGACGACTGGATACGCAGTATTTT.

The genes are TRBV6-8 and TRBJ1-1, with D hard to call. Germline CDR1 MNHGY, CDR2 SAAAGT. V was pared by 6 bases and J by 4 bases, with 12 bases between. This CDR3 is built from 13 residues. CDR3 sequence (DNA): TGTGCCAGCAGCGCAGAAAGACGCACTGAAGCTTTCTTT. Protein product: CASSAERRTEAFF.